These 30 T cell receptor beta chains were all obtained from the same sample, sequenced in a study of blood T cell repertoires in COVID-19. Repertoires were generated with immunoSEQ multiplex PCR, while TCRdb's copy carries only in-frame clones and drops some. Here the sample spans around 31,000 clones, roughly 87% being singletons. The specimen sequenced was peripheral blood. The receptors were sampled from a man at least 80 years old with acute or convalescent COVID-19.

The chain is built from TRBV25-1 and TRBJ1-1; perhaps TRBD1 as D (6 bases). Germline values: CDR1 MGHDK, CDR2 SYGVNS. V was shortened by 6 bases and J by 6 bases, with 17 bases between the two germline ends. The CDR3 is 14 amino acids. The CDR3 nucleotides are TGTGCCAGCAGACGGGCCGGAGGGGGGGCTGAAGCTTTCTTT. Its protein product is CASRRAGGGAEAFF. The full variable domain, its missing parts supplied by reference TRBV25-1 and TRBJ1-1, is EADIYQTPRYLVIGTGKKITLECSQTMGHDKMYWYQQDPGMELHLIHYSYGVNSTEKGDLSSESTVSRIRTEHFPLTLESARPSHTSQYLCASRRAGGGAEAFFGQGTRLTVV.

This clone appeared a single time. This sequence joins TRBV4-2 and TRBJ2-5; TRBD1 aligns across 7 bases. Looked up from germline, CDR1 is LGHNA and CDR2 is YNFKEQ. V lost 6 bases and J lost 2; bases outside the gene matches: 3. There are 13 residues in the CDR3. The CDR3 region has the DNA TGTGCCAGCAGTCGGGACAGACAAGAGACCCAGTACTTC. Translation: CASSRDRQETQYF.

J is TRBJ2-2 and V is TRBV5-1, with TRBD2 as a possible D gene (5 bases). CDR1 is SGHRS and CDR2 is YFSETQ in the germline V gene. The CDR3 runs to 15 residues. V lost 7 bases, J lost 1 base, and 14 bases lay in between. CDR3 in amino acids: CASRIVGGNTGELFF. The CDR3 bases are TGCGCCAGCCGAATAGTTGGAGGGAACACCGGGGAGCTGTTTTTT.

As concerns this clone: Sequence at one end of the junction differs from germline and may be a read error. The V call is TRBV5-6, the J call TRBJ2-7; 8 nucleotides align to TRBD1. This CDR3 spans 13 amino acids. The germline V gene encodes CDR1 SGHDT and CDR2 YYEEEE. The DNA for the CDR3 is TGTGCCAGCAGCTTGGGTCAGGACAGGGCATTCTCATTC. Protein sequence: CASSLGQDRAFSF.

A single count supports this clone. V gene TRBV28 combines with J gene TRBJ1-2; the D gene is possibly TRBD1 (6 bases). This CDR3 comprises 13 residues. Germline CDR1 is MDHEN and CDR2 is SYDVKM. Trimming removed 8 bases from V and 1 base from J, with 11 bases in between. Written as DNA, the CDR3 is TGTGCCAGCCCGGGACATTTTAACTATGGCTACACCTTC. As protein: CASPGHFNYGYTF.

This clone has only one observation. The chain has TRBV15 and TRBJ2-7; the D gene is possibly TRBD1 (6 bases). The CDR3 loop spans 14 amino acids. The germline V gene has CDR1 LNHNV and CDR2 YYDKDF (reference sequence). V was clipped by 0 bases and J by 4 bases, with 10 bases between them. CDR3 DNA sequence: TGTGCCACCAGCAGAGATAGGGGGACGTACGAGCAGTACTTC. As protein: CATSRDRGTYEQYF.

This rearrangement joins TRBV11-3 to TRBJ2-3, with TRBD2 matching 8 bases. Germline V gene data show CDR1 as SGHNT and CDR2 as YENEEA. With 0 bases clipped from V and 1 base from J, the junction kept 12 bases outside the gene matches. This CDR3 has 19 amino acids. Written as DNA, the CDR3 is TGTGCCAGCAGCTTAGATCAGTCAACGAGGCGGGGGGGCACAGATACGCAGTATTTT. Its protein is CASSLDQSTRRGGTDTQYF.

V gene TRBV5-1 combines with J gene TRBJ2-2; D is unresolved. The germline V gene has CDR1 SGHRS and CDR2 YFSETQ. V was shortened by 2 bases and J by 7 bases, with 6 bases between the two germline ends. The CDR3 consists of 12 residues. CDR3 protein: CASSFIIGELFF. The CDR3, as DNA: TGCGCCAGCAGCTTTATTATCGGGGAGCTGTTTTTT.

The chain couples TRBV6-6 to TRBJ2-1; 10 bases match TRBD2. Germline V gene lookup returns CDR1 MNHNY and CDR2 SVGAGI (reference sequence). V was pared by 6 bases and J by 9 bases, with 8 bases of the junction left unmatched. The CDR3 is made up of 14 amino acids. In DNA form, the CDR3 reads TGTGCCAGCAGACTAGCGGGGCGAAGTCCTGAGCAGTTCTTC. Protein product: CASRLAGRSPEQFF.

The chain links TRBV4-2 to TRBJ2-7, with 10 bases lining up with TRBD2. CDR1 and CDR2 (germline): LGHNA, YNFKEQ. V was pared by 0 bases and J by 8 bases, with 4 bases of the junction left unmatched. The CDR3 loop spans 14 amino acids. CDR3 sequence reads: CASSQELAGRKQYF. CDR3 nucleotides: TGTGCCAGCAGCCAAGAACTAGCGGGAAGGAAGCAGTACTTC.

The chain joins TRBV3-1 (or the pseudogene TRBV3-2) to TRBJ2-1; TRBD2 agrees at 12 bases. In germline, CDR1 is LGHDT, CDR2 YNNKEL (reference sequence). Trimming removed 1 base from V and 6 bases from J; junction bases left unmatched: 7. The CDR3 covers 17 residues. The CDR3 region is CASSQGLAGGPGNEQFF. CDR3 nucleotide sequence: TGTGCCAGCAGCCAAGGTCTAGCGGGAGGGCCGGGCAATGAGCAGTTCTTC.

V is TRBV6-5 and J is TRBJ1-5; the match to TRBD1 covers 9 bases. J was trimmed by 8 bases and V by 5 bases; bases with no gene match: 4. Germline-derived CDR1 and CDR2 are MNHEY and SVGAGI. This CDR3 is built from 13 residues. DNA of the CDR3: TGTGCCAGCAGTACCTGGACAGGGGAGCCCCAGCATTTT. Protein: CASSTWTGEPQHF.

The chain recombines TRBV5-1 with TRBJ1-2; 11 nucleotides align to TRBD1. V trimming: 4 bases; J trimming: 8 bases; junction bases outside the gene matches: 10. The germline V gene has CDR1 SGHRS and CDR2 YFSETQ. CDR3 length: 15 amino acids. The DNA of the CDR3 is TGCGCCAGCAGCCCGGAAGGACAGGGGGCTTTAGGCTACACCTTC. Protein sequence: CASSPEGQGALGYTF.

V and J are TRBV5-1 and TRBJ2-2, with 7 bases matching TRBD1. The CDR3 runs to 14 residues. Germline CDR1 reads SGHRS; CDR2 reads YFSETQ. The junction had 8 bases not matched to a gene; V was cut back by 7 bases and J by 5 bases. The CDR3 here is CASREQGQTGELFF. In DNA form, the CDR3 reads TGCGCCAGCCGAGAACAGGGGCAGACCGGGGAGCTGTTTTTT.

CDR3 protein: CASRIAGEVEQYF. In DNA form, the CDR3 reads TGTGCCAGCAGAATAGCGGGAGAGGTTGAGCAGTACTTC. The rearrangement uses TRBV28 and TRBJ2-7; 9 bases fit TRBD2. The CDR3 consists of 13 residues. J lost 7 bases, V lost 6 bases, and 7 bases had no gene match. Looked up from germline, CDR1 is MDHEN and CDR2 is SYDVKM.

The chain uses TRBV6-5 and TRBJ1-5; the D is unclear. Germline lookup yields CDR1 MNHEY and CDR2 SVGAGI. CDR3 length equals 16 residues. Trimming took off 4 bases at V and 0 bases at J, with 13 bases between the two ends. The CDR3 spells CASSSSYGYSNQPQHF. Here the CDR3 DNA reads TGTGCCAGCAGTTCTTCCTACGGGTATAGCAATCAGCCCCAGCATTTT.

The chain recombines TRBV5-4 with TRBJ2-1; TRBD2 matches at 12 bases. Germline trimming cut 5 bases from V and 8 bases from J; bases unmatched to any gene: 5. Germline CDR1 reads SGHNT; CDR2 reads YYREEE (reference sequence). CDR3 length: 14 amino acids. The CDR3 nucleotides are TGTGCCAGCAGTAGGACTAGCGGGAACGATGAGCAGTTCTTC. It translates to CASSRTSGNDEQFF.

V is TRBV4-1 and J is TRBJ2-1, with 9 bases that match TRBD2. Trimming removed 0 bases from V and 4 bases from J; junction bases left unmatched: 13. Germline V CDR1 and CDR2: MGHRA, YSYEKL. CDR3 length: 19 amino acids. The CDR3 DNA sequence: TGCGCCAGCAGCCAAGATCCAGGGGTTGAGCGGGAGGAATACAATGAGCAGTTCTTC. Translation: CASSQDPGVEREEYNEQFF.

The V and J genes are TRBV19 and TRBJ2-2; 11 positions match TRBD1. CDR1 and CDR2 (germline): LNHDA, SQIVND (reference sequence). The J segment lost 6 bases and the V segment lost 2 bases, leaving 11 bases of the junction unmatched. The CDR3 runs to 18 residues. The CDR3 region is CASSIRFARGQGAGELFF. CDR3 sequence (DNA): TGTGCCAGTAGTATAAGGTTCGCGAGGGGACAGGGGGCCGGGGAGCTGTTTTTT.

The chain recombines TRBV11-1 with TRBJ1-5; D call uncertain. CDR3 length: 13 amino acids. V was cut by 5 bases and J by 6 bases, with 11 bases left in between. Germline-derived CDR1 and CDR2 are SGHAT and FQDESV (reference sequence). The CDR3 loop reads CASSKQWCQPQHF. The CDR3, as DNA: TGTGCCAGCAGCAAACAGTGGTGTCAGCCCCAGCATTTT.

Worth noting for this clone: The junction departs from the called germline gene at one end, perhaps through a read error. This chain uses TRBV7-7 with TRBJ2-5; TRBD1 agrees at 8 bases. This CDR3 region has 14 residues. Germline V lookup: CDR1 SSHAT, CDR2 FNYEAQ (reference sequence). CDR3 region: CASSLAGQGKTQYF. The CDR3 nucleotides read TGTGCTAGCAGCTTAGCCGGACAGGGAAAGACCCAGTACTTC.

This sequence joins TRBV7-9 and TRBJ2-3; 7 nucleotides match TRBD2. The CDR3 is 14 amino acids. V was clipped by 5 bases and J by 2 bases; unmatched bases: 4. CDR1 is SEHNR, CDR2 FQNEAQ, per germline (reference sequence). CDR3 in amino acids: CASSQWDYTDTQYF. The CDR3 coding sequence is TGTGCCAGCAGCCAATGGGACTACACAGATACGCAGTATTTT.

This CDR3 reads CASSLAQNYGYTF. The CDR3 region has the DNA TGTGCCAGCAGCTTGGCCCAGAACTATGGCTACACCTTC. This chain joins TRBV5-5 and TRBJ1-2; D is undetermined. Germline CDR1 SGHKS, CDR2 YYEKEE (reference sequence). This CDR3 has 13 residues. V lost 0 bases, J lost 2 bases, and 5 bases lay in between.

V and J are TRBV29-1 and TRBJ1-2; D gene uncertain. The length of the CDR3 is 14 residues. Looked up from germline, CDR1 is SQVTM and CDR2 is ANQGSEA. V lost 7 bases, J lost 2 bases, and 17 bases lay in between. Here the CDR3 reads CSEGGPSGNYGYTF. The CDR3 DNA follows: TGCAGCGAAGGCGGGCCAAGCGGCAACTATGGCTACACCTTC.

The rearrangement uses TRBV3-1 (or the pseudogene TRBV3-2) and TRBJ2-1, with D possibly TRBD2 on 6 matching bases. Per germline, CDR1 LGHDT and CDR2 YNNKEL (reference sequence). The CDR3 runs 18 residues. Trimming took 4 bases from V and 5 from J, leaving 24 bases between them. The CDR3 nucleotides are TGTGCCAGCAGCCCACTAAGAGGCGGGACCCTCATGGACAATGAGCAGTTCTTC. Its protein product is CASSPLRGGTLMDNEQFF.

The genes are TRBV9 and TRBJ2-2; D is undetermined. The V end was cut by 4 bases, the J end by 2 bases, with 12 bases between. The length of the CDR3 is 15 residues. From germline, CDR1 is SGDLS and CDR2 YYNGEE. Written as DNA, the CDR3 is TGTGCCAGCAGCCCCTATCGACTTAACACCGGGGAGCTGTTTTTT. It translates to CASSPYRLNTGELFF.

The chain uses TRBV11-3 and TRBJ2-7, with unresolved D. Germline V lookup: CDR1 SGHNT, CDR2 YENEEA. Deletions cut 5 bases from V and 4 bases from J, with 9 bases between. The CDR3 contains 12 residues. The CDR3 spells CASSPRGYEQYF. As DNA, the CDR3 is TGTGCCAGCAGCCCACGCGGATACGAGCAGTACTTC.

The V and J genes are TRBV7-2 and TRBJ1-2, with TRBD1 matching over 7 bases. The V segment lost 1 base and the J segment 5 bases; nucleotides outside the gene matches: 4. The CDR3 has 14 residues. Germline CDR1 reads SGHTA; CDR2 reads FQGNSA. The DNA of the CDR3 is TGTGCCAGCAGCTTAGGACAGGGCCCTTATGGCTACACCTTC. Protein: CASSLGQGPYGYTF.

The DNA for the CDR3 is TGTGCCAGCTCACCAAGGAGCGGTTATGAAAAACTGTTTTTT. Encoded protein: CASSPRSGYEKLFF. The chain has TRBV18 and TRBJ1-4; D remains unclear. The CDR3 length is 14 residues. In germline, CDR1 is KGHSH, CDR2 LQKENI. V was trimmed by 2 bases and J by 6 bases, leaving 10 bases between them.

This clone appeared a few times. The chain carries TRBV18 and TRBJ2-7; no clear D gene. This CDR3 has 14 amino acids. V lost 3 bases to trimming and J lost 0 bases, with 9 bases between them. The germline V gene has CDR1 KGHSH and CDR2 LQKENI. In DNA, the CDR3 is TGTGCCAGCTCACCCCAGGATAGCTCCTACGAGCAGTACTTC. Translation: CASSPQDSSYEQYF.